The 22 T cell receptor beta chains presented below share a single source sample, sequenced in a study of T cell responses to AZD1222 COVID-19 vaccine. Generated by immunoSEQ multiplex PCR, the TCRdb table keeps only in-frame clones and is missing some. The sample yields some 120,000 clones, around 90% seen once. The sample was peripheral blood, taken on day 0 of AZD1222 vaccination. The receptors stem from an adult in good health.

The rearrangement joins TRBV30 to TRBJ2-7; TRBD1 agrees at 8 bases. Germline CDR1 and CDR2: GTSNPN and SVGIG (reference sequence). CDR3 length equals 15 residues. After removal of 3 bases from V and 2 bases from J, the junction contained 9 bases not matched to a gene. The CDR3 here is CAWRSRTGRTYEQYF. The CDR3 region has the DNA TGTGCCTGGAGGTCTAGGACAGGGAGAACCTACGAGCAGTACTTC.

This chain joins TRBV5-4 and TRBJ2-2; possible D gene TRBD2, 5 bases. The germline V gene encodes CDR1 SGHNT and CDR2 YYREEE (reference sequence). Trimming removed 3 bases at V and 1 base at J, with 10 bases between. This CDR3 contains 15 residues. DNA of the CDR3: TGTGCCAGCAGCTCGACTAATTGGAACACCGGGGAGCTGTTTTTT. Translating it yields CASSSTNWNTGELFF.

This clone appeared a single time. The chain uses TRBV2 and TRBJ1-1, with 9 positions matching TRBD1. The CDR3 runs to 12 residues. V shed 4 bases, J shed 12 bases, and the junction held 6 bases outside the gene matches. Germline CDR1 reads SNHLY; CDR2 reads FYNNEI. The CDR3 spells CASSGQGGRTFF. The CDR3 DNA follows: TGTGCCAGCAGTGGACAGGGGGGTAGGACTTTCTTT. The full variable domain, its missing parts supplied by reference TRBV2 and TRBJ1-1, is EPEVTQTPSHQVTQMGQEVILRCVPISNHLYFYWYRQILGQKVEFLVSFYNNEISEKSEIFDDQFSVERPDGSNFTLKIRSTKLEDSAMYFCASSGQGGRTFFGQGTRLTVV.

The chain combines TRBV6-2 or TRBV6-3 with TRBJ2-3; perhaps TRBD1 as D (7 bases). CDR1 is MNHEY and CDR2 is SVGEGT in the germline V gene. Trimming removed 4 bases from V and 4 bases from J, with 18 bases in between. The CDR3 length is 16 residues. CDR3 coding DNA: TGTGCCAGCAGTTGGAACAGGGGACTGGGCCCAGATACGCAGTATTTT. Amino acids: CASSWNRGLGPDTQYF.

V gene TRBV13 combines with J gene TRBJ1-6; D remains ambiguous. Germline-derived CDR1 and CDR2 are PRHDT and FYEKMQ (reference sequence). V lost 5 bases, J lost 8 bases, and 19 bases lay in between. This CDR3 contains 16 residues. The CDR3 region is CASSPASERHHSPLHF. CDR3 DNA: TGTGCCAGCAGCCCCGCATCTGAAAGACATCATTCACCCCTCCACTTT.

V and J are TRBV7-8 and TRBJ2-2; D is uncertain. The CDR3 runs to 15 residues. V lost 10 bases and J 0 bases, leaving 15 bases between the germline ends. Germline V lookup: CDR1 SGHVS, CDR2 FQNEAQ. The chain's CDR3 is CAILDGGANTGELFF. For the CDR3, the DNA is TGTGCCATCCTGGACGGCGGAGCGAACACCGGGGAGCTGTTTTTT.

This rearrangement joins TRBV10-2 to TRBJ1-1; D is uncertain. V dropped 3 bases and J dropped 2 bases, with 10 bases sitting between them. Germline V gene data show CDR1 as WSHSY and CDR2 as SAAADI. This CDR3 comprises 14 residues. DNA for the CDR3: TGCGCCAGCAGTGATTGGGGAAGTAACACTGAAGCTTTCTTT. It codes for CASSDWGSNTEAFF.

The CDR3 region is CASKTGQGWSGGELFF. The CDR3 DNA reads TGTGCCAGCAAAACAGGACAGGGATGGAGTGGCGGGGAGCTGTTTTTT. This rearrangement joins TRBV27 to TRBJ2-2, with 8 nucleotides matching TRBD1. Germline V gene lookup returns CDR1 MNHEY and CDR2 SMNVEV (reference sequence). The CDR3 contains 16 residues. V lost 7 bases to trimming and J lost 7 bases; unmatched junction nucleotides: 14.

The chain combines TRBV6-2 or TRBV6-3 with TRBJ1-1, with a weak D call TRBD1 (5 bases). V lost 0 bases, J lost 5 bases, and 19 bases lay in between. Germline V gene sequence: CDR1 MNHEY, CDR2 SVGEGT. CDR3 length: 17 amino acids. The CDR3 nucleotides read TGTGCCAGCAGTTACTCTGGCGGGACTCCGGGTGGAACTGAAGCTTTCTTT. It specifies CASSYSGGTPGGTEAFF.

J is TRBJ1-1 and V is TRBV6-4; the D is unclear. The CDR3 runs to 14 residues. V was shortened by 5 bases and J by 4 bases, with 14 bases between the two germline ends. Per the germline V gene, CDR1 is MRHNA and CDR2 is SNTAGT. The DNA of the CDR3 is TGTGCCAGCAGTCTGTATGGAAAGGTCACTGAAGCTTTCTTT. Translation gives CASSLYGKVTEAFF.

The V call is TRBV6-5, the J call TRBJ2-1; D is uncertain. V lost 6 bases and J 5 bases, leaving 8 bases between the germline ends. The germline V gene has CDR1 MNHEY and CDR2 SVGAGI. CDR3 length: 12 amino acids. This CDR3 reads CASSQDDNEQFF. For the CDR3, the DNA is TGTGCCAGCAGCCAGGACGACAATGAGCAGTTCTTC.

The chain couples TRBV5-1 to TRBJ2-5, with 8 bases matching TRBD2. This CDR3 is built from 15 residues. With 4 bases clipped from V and 5 bases from J, the junction kept 10 bases outside the gene matches. The germline V gene has CDR1 SGHRS and CDR2 YFSETQ. Here the CDR3 reads CASSPGLAAFETQYF. The CDR3 nucleotides are TGCGCCAGCAGCCCAGGACTAGCAGCCTTTGAGACCCAGTACTTC.

This clone appeared once. The chain joins TRBV5-1 to TRBJ2-7, with 11 bases matching TRBD2. With V trimmed by 4 bases and J by 3 bases, 12 bases remained unmatched. Germline CDR1 is SGHRS and CDR2 is YFSETQ. This CDR3 comprises 17 residues. In DNA form, the CDR3 reads TGCGCCAGCAGCGTAGTGGGGGTACTAGCGGGAGTCTACGAGCAGTACTTC. Its translation: CASSVVGVLAGVYEQYF.

The rearrangement links TRBV5-1 to TRBJ2-3; 13 positions agree with TRBD2. The CDR3 runs 15 residues. V was clipped by 4 bases and J by 8 bases; unmatched bases: 7. The germline V gene has CDR1 SGHRS and CDR2 YFSETQ. In nucleotides, the CDR3 is TGCGCCAGCAGCGTAACTAGCGGGAGGGCCTCTACGCAGTATTTT. It is translated as CASSVTSGRASTQYF.

V is TRBV3-1 (or the pseudogene TRBV3-2) and J is TRBJ2-3; the match to TRBD2 covers 7 bases. CDR3 size: 16 residues. CDR1 is LGHDT and CDR2 is YNNKEL in the germline V gene (reference sequence). The V and J ends lost 0 bases and 6 bases, in that order; junction bases with no gene match: 9. The CDR3 sequence: CASSQDRSSGGDTQYF. The DNA for the CDR3 is TGTGCCAGCAGCCAAGATAGGTCTAGCGGAGGGGATACGCAGTATTTT.

This sequence joins TRBV29-1 and TRBJ2-4, with 7 bases aligning to TRBD1. Germline lookup yields CDR1 SQVTM and CDR2 ANQGSEA. J lost 1 base, V lost 5 bases, and 11 bases had no gene match. The CDR3 sequence is 16 residues long. This chain's CDR3 is CSVQGEGSMAKNIQYF. In DNA, the CDR3 is TGCAGCGTTCAGGGGGAAGGGAGTATGGCCAAAAACATTCAGTACTTC.

The V gene is TRBV25-1, the J gene TRBJ1-6, with D unclear. Deletions cut 7 bases from V and 7 bases from J, with 17 bases between. The CDR3 has 15 amino acids. Germline-derived CDR1 and CDR2 are MGHDK and SYGVNS. The CDR3 coding sequence is TGTGCCAGCAATCCCGGAGGGTCTAAGAATTCACCCCTCCACTTT. This gives the protein CASNPGGSKNSPLHF.

CDR3 protein: CASSVSGQGEKLFF. CDR3 bases: TGTGCCAGCAGCGTAAGCGGGCAGGGGGAAAAACTGTTTTTT. This chain links TRBV9 with TRBJ1-4, with D possibly TRBD1 on 6 matching bases. The CDR3 sequence is 14 residues long. Germline V gene sequence: CDR1 SGDLS, CDR2 YYNGEE. Trimming shortened V by 1 base and J by 8 bases, and 12 bases separated the two germline ends.

This clone was recorded only once. The chain employs TRBV27 and TRBJ2-7; 10 bases are shared with TRBD2. Germline trimming cut 6 bases from V and 2 bases from J; bases unmatched to any gene: 7. Germline V lookup: CDR1 MNHEY, CDR2 SMNVEV (reference sequence). This CDR3 is built from 15 residues. The CDR3 nucleotides read TGTGCCAGCAGGCCTCGGACTAGCGGAACCTACGAGCAGTACTTC. Its translation: CASRPRTSGTYEQYF.

This clone appeared once. The rearrangement joins TRBV3-1 (or the pseudogene TRBV3-2) to TRBJ2-1; TRBD2 might be the D (5 bases). Trimming left V 0 bases short and J 3 bases short, with 12 bases between. Germline V CDR1 and CDR2: LGHDT, YNNKEL (reference sequence). This CDR3 has 16 amino acids. CDR3 coding DNA: TGTGCCAGCAGCCAAGAATGGGGAGAGATCTACAATGAGCAGTTCTTC. It encodes CASSQEWGEIYNEQFF.

This chain uses TRBV6-5 with TRBJ1-1; TRBD1 agrees at 9 bases. CDR1 is MNHEY, CDR2 SVGAGI, per germline. The CDR3 loop spans 14 amino acids. V dropped 7 bases and J dropped 5; count of bases not matched to a gene: 8. The CDR3 here is CASTLRTGETEAFF. The CDR3 coding sequence is TGTGCCAGCACCTTAAGGACAGGGGAGACTGAAGCTTTCTTT.

The V gene is TRBV5-1, the J gene TRBJ2-3; the match to TRBD1 covers 8 bases. The V gene end was trimmed by 4 bases and the J gene end by 5 bases; junction bases not matched to a gene: 9. This CDR3 is built from 15 residues. The germline gives CDR1 SGHRS, CDR2 YFSETQ. The CDR3 protein is CASSPGTGVGDTQYF. In nucleotides, the CDR3 is TGCGCCAGCAGCCCCGGGACAGGAGTCGGAGATACGCAGTATTTT. The full variable domain, with the rest looked up from reference TRBV5-1 and TRBJ2-3, is KAGVTQTPRYLIKTRGQQVTLSCSPISGHRSVSWYQQTPGQGLQFLFEYFSETQRNKGNFPGRFSGRQFSNSRSEMNVSTLELGDSALYLCASSPGTGVGDTQYFGPGTRLTVL.